Below are 16 T cell receptor beta chains sequenced from a single sample in a study of cytomegalovirus exposure and HLA in healthy donors. Primers included in the PCR were 60 Vbeta and 13 Jbeta primers. Repertoires were generated with immunoSEQ multiplex PCR, while TCRdb's copy carries only in-frame clones and drops some. The table lists about 140,000 clones, roughly 77% of them singletons. Material for sequencing was PBMCs. These receptors all stem from a female donor in good health and CMV-seronegative.

This clone was seen a single time. This chain joins TRBV4-1 and TRBJ2-7; 8 bases fit TRBD2. V trimming: 5 bases; J trimming: 2 bases; junction bases outside the gene matches: 14. This CDR3 is 17 amino acids long. Germline V lookup: CDR1 MGHRA, CDR2 YSYEKL. The CDR3 loop is CASSYNSLAELPYEQYF. The CDR3 coding sequence is TGCGCCAGCAGCTATAATTCACTAGCGGAACTTCCCTACGAGCAGTACTTC.

The V call is TRBV7-9, the J call TRBJ2-3; TRBD1 matches at 9 bases. Germline CDR1 reads SEHNR; CDR2 reads FQNEAQ (reference sequence). The CDR3 has 15 residues. The V and J ends lost 8 bases and 2 bases, in that order; junction bases with no gene match: 8. DNA of the CDR3: TGTGCCAGCCCCATTGACAGGGGGAACACAGATACGCAGTATTTT. Protein sequence: CASPIDRGNTDTQYF.

This clone occurred a few times. The DNA of the CDR3 is TGCAGCGTTGAAGTGGGGCGGGGTGACGGGGAGCTGTTTTTT. This translates into CSVEVGRGDGELFF. This chain connects TRBV29-1 to TRBJ2-2; D possibly corresponds to TRBD2 (6 bases). The germline V gene has CDR1 SQVTM and CDR2 ANQGSEA. Trimming took off 1 base at V and 7 bases at J, with 13 bases between the two ends. The CDR3 is 14 residues long.

The chain uses TRBV4-3 and TRBJ2-5; 7 bases are a match to TRBD1. Germline CDR1 reads LGHNA; CDR2 reads YSLEER. The CDR3 spans 13 residues. V trimming: 3 bases; J trimming: 2 bases; junction bases outside the gene matches: 0. The CDR3 region has the DNA TGCGCCAGCAGCCAGGGACAGCAAGAGACCCAGTACTTC. Residues: CASSQGQQETQYF.

This chain joins TRBV12-5 and TRBJ2-1; 11 bases are a match to TRBD2. The CDR3 runs 17 residues. Germline V lookup: CDR1 LGHNT, CDR2 FRNRAP. The ends lost 6 bases at V and 7 bases at J; junction bases unmatched: 14. Here the CDR3 DNA reads TGTGCTAGTGGCATCATCCCGGGACTAGCGGATTATAATGAGCAGTTCTTC. As protein: CASGIIPGLADYNEQFF.

This clone was seen a few times. This chain connects TRBV4-3 to TRBJ2-7; D possibly corresponds to TRBD1 (5 bases). The CDR3 spans 14 residues. V was trimmed by 0 bases and J by 5 bases, leaving 11 bases between them. Germline lookup yields CDR1 LGHNA and CDR2 YSLEER. CDR3 nucleotide sequence: TGCGCCAGCAGCCAAGATAGGGGTATCGACGAGCAGTACTTC. Encoded protein: CASSQDRGIDEQYF.

The rearrangement uses TRBV29-1 and TRBJ2-3; a possible D gene is TRBD1 (6 bases). Germline-derived CDR1 and CDR2 are SQVTM and ANQGSEA. The CDR3 is made up of 12 amino acids. Deletions cut 2 bases from V and 5 bases from J, with 8 bases between. As DNA, the CDR3 is TGCAGCGTTGAAACAGGGAGAGATACGCAGTATTTT. Protein: CSVETGRDTQYF.

The rearrangement links TRBV4-3 to TRBJ1-2, with 8 bases aligning to TRBD1. CDR1 and CDR2 (germline): LGHNA, YSLEER. The CDR3 has 15 residues. The ends lost 5 bases at V and 2 bases at J; junction bases unmatched: 7. In DNA form, the CDR3 reads TGCGCCAGCAGCTTCTCTCAGGGGGCGAACTATGGCTACACCTTC. Translating it yields CASSFSQGANYGYTF.

The genes are TRBV4-2 and TRBJ2-7; 12 nucleotides line up with TRBD2. CDR1 is LGHNA and CDR2 is YNFKEQ in the germline V gene. The CDR3 sequence is 18 residues long. The V and J ends lost 0 bases and 2 bases, in that order; junction bases with no gene match: 8. CDR3 sequence reads: CASSQESLTSGRPYEQYF. CDR3 in DNA: TGTGCCAGCAGCCAAGAATCCCTGACTAGCGGGAGACCCTACGAGCAGTACTTC.

Comments on this clone: One junction end disagrees with the germline gene, perhaps due to a read error. The chain employs TRBV7-7 and TRBJ2-5; the match to TRBD2 covers 16 bases. Germline V gives CDR1 SSHAT, CDR2 FNYEAQ (reference sequence). The CDR3 length is 15 residues. The CDR3 here is CASSEGLAGGEAQYF. For the CDR3, the DNA is TGTGCTAGCAGCGAGGGACTAGCGGGGGGGGAGGCCCAGTACTTC.

V is TRBV7-2 and J is TRBJ2-1; D is unclear. The CDR3 runs to 15 residues. Between the trimmed V and J ends, which lost 5 bases and 0 bases, there was a span of 11 bases. CDR1 SGHTA and CDR2 FQGNSA come from the germline V gene. The CDR3 region has the DNA TGTGCCAGCAGCCTCAAACCTAGCTCCTACAATGAGCAGTTCTTC. It is translated as CASSLKPSSYNEQFF.

This clone was counted once. The V gene is TRBV19, the J gene TRBJ2-7; 7 bases are a match to TRBD1. After removal of 8 bases from V and 2 bases from J, the junction contained 6 bases not matched to a gene. Per germline, CDR1 LNHDA and CDR2 SQIVND (reference sequence). The CDR3 is made up of 13 amino acids. In DNA, the CDR3 is TGTGCCAGTTCGGGACAGCTGACCTACGAGCAGTACTTC. Translation: CASSGQLTYEQYF.

The chain has TRBV9 and TRBJ2-5, with D possibly TRBD1 on 6 matching bases. Looked up from germline, CDR1 is SGDLS and CDR2 is YYNGEE. V shed 7 bases and J shed 4 bases, with 23 bases lying between them. This CDR3 region has 16 residues. The CDR3 loop reads CASSVGGGRYIETQYF. CDR3 in DNA: TGTGCCAGCTCGGTAGGGGGTGGTAGGTACATAGAGACCCAGTACTTC.

CDR3 in amino acids: CASSFEAGRGDTQYF. The CDR3 DNA is TGTGCCAGCAGTTTCGAAGCGGGAAGAGGAGATACGCAGTATTTT. The chain carries TRBV6-6 and TRBJ2-3; 7 bases fit TRBD2. CDR1 and CDR2 (germline): MNHNY, SVGAGI (reference sequence). CDR3 length equals 15 residues. Losses at the gene ends were 4 bases for V and 5 bases for J; bases not matched to a gene: 9.

This clone was observed a handful of times. The chain employs TRBV5-1 and TRBJ1-1; D is perhaps TRBD1 (6 bases). CDR1 is SGHRS, CDR2 YFSETQ, per germline. V was clipped by 1 base and J by 4 bases, with 11 bases between them. The CDR3 is 14 amino acids. The CDR3 spells CASSLQVGATEAFF. The DNA of the CDR3 is TGCGCCAGCAGCTTGCAAGTGGGGGCCACTGAAGCTTTCTTT.

V and J are TRBV7-6 and TRBJ2-3; the match to TRBD2 covers 11 bases. J was trimmed by 4 bases and V by 3 bases; bases with no gene match: 6. CDR1 is SGHVS, CDR2 FNYEAQ, per germline. The CDR3 consists of 16 residues. The CDR3 loop reads CASSFTSGGGADTQYF. The CDR3 DNA reads as TGTGCCAGCAGCTTTACTAGCGGGGGTGGGGCAGATACGCAGTATTTT.